This T cell receptor (beta chain) was sequenced in a study of cytomegalovirus exposure and HLA in healthy donors. Germline CDR1 LGHNA, CDR2 YNFKEQ. With 1 base clipped from V and 9 bases from J, the junction kept 8 bases outside the gene matches. The CDR3 is 15 residues long. Whole-study results and caveats: Specific recognition of CMV antigens was confirmed in vitro for a few chains (all CMV-associated). Accurate prediction of HLA-A and HLA-B alleles (for most subjects) was reportedly achieved from TCR beta sequences. Rare sequences made up most TCRs, while some public TCRs were found in many donors.

The PCR was carried out with 60 Vbeta primers and 13 Jbeta primers. Original processing notes: A later analysis counted 80 million or so unique TCR beta chains, around 10 million shared. The data were produced by immunoSEQ multiplex PCR, yet TCRdb's version contains in-frame clones alone and is incomplete. V, J and clone size are those of that table, while D and trimming were read from the DNA. The sample has 100,000 to 150,000 clones; over 75% are singletons. In the case of this clone: The antigen is undetermined.

This clonotype was sampled from a male donor in good health and CMV-seropositive. The chain is built from TRBV4-2 and TRBJ2-4; TRBD2 aligns across 8 bases. Sequences were obtained from PBMCs. Here the CDR3 reads CASSQGIAGLVIQYF. The CDR3 DNA reads as TGTGCCAGCAGCCAAGGGATCGCGGGACTAGTCATTCAGTACTTC.